This TCR beta chain was captured in a study of shared clonotypes between healthy human individuals. The study separated CD4+ cells into CD45RA+ naive and CD45RA-negative memory subsets. Profiled with immunoSEQ multiplex PCR; TCRdb holds only in-frame clones, not every one. Seen here are a few million clones, less than 95% observed once, and the top ten hold about 0.41%. V lost 3 bases and J lost 7, with 10 bases in between. This CDR3 spans 13 amino acids. The V gene's germline CDR1 is SGHRS and CDR2 YFSETQ. This clonotype was obtained from a man between 18 and 29 years old in good health. Some clones in this sample may be carry-over from other donors' samples. Sequenced: naive CD4+ T cells from PBMCs. Stated subset: CD45RA+ positively selected. The V gene is TRBV5-1, the J gene TRBJ1-4; no definite D call. CDR3 coding DNA: TGCGCCAGCAGCTCTGGCGGGCCTGAAAAACTGTTTTTT. As protein: CASSSGGPEKLFF.